This T cell receptor (beta chain) was documented in a study of T cell repertoires in cytomegalovirus infection. Whole-study context: Epitope selection comprised recently identified HLA-C-restricted CMV epitopes and well-studied HLA-B-restricted CMV epitopes. Matching HLA type and CMV infection were both indicated by public TCR beta signatures.

The V segment lost 5 bases and the J segment 8 bases; nucleotides outside the gene matches: 20. This CDR3 spans 18 amino acids. TCRdb re-analysed the reads in MiXCR, keeping a single row per CDR3 protein. In the table there are 100,000 to 150,000 distinct CDR3 sequences, around 32% of which are singletons. This clonotype was counted only a few times. Its antigen remains unknown. The sequence was obtained from a human donor in good health (CMV status not recorded). Some clones in this sample may be carry-over from other donors' samples. This chain uses TRBV12-3 or TRBV12-4 with TRBJ1-4; 7 nucleotides agree with TRBD1. Sequenced here: CD8+ T cells from cultured PBMCs, sampled from culture after CMV antigen stimulation. The CDR3: CASSPRYITGTDHEKLFF. DNA of the CDR3: TGTGCCAGCAGTCCTAGATACATAACCGGGACAGATCACGAAAAACTGTTTTTT.